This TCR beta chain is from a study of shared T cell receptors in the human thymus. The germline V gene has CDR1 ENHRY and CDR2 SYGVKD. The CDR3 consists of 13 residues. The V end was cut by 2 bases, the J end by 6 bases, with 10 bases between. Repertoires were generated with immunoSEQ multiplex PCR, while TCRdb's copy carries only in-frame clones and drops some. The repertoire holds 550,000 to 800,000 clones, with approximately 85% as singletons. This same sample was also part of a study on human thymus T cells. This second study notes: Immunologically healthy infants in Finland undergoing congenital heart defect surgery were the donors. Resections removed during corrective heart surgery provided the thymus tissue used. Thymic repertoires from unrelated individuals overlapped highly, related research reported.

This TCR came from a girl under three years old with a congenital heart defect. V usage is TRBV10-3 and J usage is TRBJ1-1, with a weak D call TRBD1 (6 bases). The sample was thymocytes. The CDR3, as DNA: TGTGCCATCAGTGAGAGACGACAGGCTGAAGCTTTCTTT. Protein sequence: CAISERRQAEAFF.